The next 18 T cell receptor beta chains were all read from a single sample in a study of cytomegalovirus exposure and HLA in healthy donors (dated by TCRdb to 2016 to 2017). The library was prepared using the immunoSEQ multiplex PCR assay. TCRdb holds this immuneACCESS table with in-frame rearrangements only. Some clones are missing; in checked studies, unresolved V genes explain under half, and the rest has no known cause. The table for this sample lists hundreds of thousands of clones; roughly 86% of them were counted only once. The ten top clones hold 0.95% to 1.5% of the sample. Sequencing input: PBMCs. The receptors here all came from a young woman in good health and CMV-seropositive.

For the CDR3, the DNA is TGTGCCAGCAGTGTCTCGGGGTTCTATGGCTACACCTTC. This gives the protein CASSVSGFYGYTF. The gene calls are TRBV6-1 and TRBJ1-2; D is unclear. This CDR3 region has 13 residues. The ends were cut back, 4 bases at V and 4 bases at J, with 10 bases in the middle. Germline lookup yields CDR1 MNHNS and CDR2 SASEGT.

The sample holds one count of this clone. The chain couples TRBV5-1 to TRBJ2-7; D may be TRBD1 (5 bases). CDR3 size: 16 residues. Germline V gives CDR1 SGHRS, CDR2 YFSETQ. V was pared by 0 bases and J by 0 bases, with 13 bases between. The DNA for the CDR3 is TGCGCCAGCAGCTTGGTTAGGGGATGGAGCTCCTACGAGCAGTACTTC. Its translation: CASSLVRGWSSYEQYF.

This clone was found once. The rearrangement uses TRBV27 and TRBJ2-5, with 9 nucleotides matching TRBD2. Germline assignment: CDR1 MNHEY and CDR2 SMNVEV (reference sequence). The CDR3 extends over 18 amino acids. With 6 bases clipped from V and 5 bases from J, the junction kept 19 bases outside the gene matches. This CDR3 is CASSTLNRSSGSRETQYF. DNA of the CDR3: TGTGCCAGCAGCACCTTAAACCGGAGTAGCGGGAGTAGGGAGACCCAGTACTTC.

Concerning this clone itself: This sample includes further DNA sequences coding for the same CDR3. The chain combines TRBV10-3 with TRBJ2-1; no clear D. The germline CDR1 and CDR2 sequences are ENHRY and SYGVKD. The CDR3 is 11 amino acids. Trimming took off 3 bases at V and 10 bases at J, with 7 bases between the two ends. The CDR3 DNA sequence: TGTGCCATCAGTGAATATGGCGAGCAGTTCTTC. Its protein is CAISEYGEQFF.

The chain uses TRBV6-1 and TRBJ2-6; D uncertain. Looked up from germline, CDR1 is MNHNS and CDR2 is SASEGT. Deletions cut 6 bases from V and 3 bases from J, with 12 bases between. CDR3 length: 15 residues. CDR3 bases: TGTGCCAGCAGGCCTAATGATTTTGGGGCCAACGTCCTGACTTTC. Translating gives CASRPNDFGANVLTF.

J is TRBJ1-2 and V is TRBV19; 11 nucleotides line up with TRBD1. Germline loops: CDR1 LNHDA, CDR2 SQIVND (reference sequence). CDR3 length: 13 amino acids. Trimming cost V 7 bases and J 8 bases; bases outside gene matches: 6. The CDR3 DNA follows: TGTGCCAGTACCGCGGACAGGGGGCAAGGCTACACCTTC. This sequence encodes CASTADRGQGYTF.

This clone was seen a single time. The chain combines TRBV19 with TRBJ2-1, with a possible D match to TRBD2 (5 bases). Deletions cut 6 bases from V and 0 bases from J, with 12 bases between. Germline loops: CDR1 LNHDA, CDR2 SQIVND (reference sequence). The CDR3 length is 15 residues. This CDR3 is CASRVAPSSYNEQFF. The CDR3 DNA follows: TGTGCCAGTAGGGTAGCGCCAAGCTCCTACAATGAGCAGTTCTTC.

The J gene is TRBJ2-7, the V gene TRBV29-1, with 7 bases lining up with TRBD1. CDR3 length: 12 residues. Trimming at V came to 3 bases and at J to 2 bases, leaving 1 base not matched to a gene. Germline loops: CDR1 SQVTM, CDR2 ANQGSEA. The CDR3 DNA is TGCAGCGTTGACCAGGGGGCCTACGAGCAGTACTTC. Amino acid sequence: CSVDQGAYEQYF.

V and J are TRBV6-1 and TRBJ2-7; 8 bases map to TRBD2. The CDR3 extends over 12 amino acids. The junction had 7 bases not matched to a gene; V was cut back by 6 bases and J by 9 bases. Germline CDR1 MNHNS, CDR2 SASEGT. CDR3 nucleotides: TGTGCCAGCAGAACAGACGGGGGGGGGCAGTACTTC. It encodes CASRTDGGGQYF.

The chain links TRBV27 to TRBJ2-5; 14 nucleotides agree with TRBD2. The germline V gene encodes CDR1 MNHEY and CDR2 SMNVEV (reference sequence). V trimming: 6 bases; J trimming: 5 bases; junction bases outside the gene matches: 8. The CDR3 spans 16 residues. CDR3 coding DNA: TGTGCCAGCAGACCGGGACTAGCGGGAGCGGTGGAGACCCAGTACTTC. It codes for CASRPGLAGAVETQYF.

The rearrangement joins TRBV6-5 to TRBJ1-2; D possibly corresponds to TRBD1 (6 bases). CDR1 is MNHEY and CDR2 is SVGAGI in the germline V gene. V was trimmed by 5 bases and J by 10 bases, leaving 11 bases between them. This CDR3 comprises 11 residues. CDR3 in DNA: TGTGCCAGCAGTACCGGACAGAACTACACCTTC. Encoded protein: CASSTGQNYTF.

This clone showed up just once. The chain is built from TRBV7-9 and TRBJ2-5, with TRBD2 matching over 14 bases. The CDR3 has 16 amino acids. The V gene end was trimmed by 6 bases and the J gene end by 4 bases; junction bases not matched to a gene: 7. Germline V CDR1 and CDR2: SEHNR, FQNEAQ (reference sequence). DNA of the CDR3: TGTGCCAGCAGTTACGGACTAGCGGGAGGCATAGAGACCCAGTACTTC. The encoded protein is CASSYGLAGGIETQYF.

The CDR3 nucleotides read TGTGCCAGCAGTATGGTAGCGGCACTTCCCTACGAGCAGTACTTC. Encoded protein: CASSMVAALPYEQYF. The chain employs TRBV7-9 and TRBJ2-7; TRBD2 might be the D (6 bases). V was trimmed by 6 bases and J by 2 bases, leaving 17 bases between them. The CDR3 is made up of 15 amino acids. The V gene's germline CDR1 is SEHNR and CDR2 FQNEAQ (reference sequence).

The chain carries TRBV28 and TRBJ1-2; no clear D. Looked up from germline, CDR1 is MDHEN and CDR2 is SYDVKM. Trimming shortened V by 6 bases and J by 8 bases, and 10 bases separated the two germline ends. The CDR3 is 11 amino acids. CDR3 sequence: CASSLSRGYTF. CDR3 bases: TGTGCCAGCAGCCTCTCGAGGGGCTACACCTTC.

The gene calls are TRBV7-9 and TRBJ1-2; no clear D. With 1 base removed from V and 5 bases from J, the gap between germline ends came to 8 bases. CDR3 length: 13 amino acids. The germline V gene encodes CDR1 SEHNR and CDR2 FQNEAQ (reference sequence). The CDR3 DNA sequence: TGTGCCAGCAGCTTAGGGGCCCCATATGGCTACACCTTC. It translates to CASSLGAPYGYTF.

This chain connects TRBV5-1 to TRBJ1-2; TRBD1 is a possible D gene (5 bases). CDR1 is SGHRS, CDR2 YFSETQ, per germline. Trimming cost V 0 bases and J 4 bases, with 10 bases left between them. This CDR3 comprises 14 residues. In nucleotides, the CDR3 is TGCGCCAGCAGCTTGGATCAGGGACTCTATGGCTACACCTTC. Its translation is CASSLDQGLYGYTF. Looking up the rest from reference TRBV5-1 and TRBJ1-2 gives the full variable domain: KAGVTQTPRYLIKTRGQQVTLSCSPISGHRSVSWYQQTPGQGLQFLFEYFSETQRNKGNFPGRFSGRQFSNSRSEMNVSTLELGDSALYLCASSLDQGLYGYTFGSGTRLTVV.

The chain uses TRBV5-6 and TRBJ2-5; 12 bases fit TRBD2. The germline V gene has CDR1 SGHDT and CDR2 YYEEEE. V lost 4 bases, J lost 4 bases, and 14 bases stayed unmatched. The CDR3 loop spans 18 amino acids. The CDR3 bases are TGTGCCAGCAGCCACCGGGGGCTAGCGGGAGGGAGGCCAGAGACCCAGTACTTC. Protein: CASSHRGLAGGRPETQYF.

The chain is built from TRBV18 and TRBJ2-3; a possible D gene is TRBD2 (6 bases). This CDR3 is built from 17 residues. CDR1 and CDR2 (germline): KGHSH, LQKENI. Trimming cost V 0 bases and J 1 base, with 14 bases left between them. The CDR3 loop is CASSPPGRGLGTDTQYF. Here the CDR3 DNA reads TGTGCCAGCTCACCACCGGGTAGGGGACTTGGCACAGATACGCAGTATTTT.